The entry below gives a single TCR beta chain sequence along with its context. One end of the junction fails to match germline, which may point to a read error. Co-extraction of RNA and DNA was performed on about 20-32 mg of unsorted bulk tissue. The data stem from a study of tumor-infiltrating lymphocytes in primary liver carcinoma. The template, roughly 0.45 ug total RNA, yielded TCR beta cDNA made with a constant-region primer. What produced the TCR beta libraries was three nested multiplex PCR rounds using slightly modified ARM-PCR. Primers for the first two PCR rounds were TRBV1-TRBV30 forward primers and a C-beta reverse primer (roughly 10 cycles per round). TCRdb ran MiXCR on the multiplex PCR reads and lists one entry per CDR3 protein. Here the sample spans roughly 80,000 distinct CDR3 sequences, around 70% being singletons. Germline V gene data show CDR1 as MNHNY and CDR2 as SVGAGI (reference sequence). This CDR3 comprises 15 residues.

The chain has TRBV6-6 and TRBJ1-5; D remains unclear. This receptor was taken from a man aged 35 to 55 with primary liver carcinoma and hepatitis B virus infection. The sequenced sample consisted of liver tumor tissue from sampling region 1. Subset described: tumor region T1, superior pole. CDR3 DNA sequence: TGTGCCAGCAGTGGCTTAGGGTTTGACAATCAGCCCCGGCATTTT. It codes for CASSGLGFDNQPRHF.